This TCR beta chain was obtained from a study of CXCR3-negative and CXCR3-positive naive CD8 T cells. The study's findings and limits: Naive cells that were CXCR3-positive had more hydrophobic TRB CDR3s (compared with CXCR3-negative naive cells). Relative to memory CD8+ cells, whose diversity was much lower, both naive subsets had comparably high diversity.

With UMI labels, 5' RACE was used to prepare the TRB cDNA libraries. TCRdb re-called the 5' RACE reads and shows each CDR3 protein once, DNA omitted. Here the sample table reports around 8,400 distinct CDR3 sequences. This clonotype is deemed medium-sized (0.01 to 0.1%) by its frequency. Its antigen is still unknown. The CDR3 has 16 residues. The germline gives CDR1 DFQATT, CDR2 SNEGSKA (reference sequence). CD45RO-CCR7+CD27+CD95- was the phenotype of naive CD8+ T cells. The gene calls are TRBV20-1 and TRBJ1-2; with no DNA, the TCRdb D assignment of TRBD1 cannot be verified. Sequenced sample: naive CXCR3+ CD8+ T cells from blood. Subset denoted: CD45RO-CCR7+CD27+CD95- naive CD8+ T cells expressing CXCR3 (TNR3+). The source of this sequence is a human donor in good health. Some clones in this sample may be carry-over from other donors' samples. The CDR3 reads CSALRTGPAANYGYTF.